These T cell receptor beta chains were read from a single sample in a study of regulatory T cells in long-lasting Graves disease. From the multiplex PCR reads, TCRdb called clonotypes with MiXCR, one entry per CDR3 protein. In the table there are approximately 500,000 distinct CDR3 sequences, 20% to 25% of which are singletons. The sample in question was peripheral blood mononuclear cells (PBMCs), obtained when the disease was refractory, from a patient treated with antithyroid drugs. These receptors came from a female donor with Graves disease. Both conserved end residues are part of each CDR3. A D gene is named only where the DNA matches it firmly. Clone sizes are given selectively: once, few, many, or a class where the clone is expanded.

d_call,cdr3_length,v_call,j_call,clone_size,cdr3_nt,cdr3_aa
TRBD2,14,TRBV2,TRBJ2-5,many,TGTGCCAGCAAAGCGGGGCAAAACCAAGAGACCCAGTACTTC,CASKAGQNQETQYF
TRBD2,14,TRBV2,TRBJ2-3,-,TGTGCCAGCAGTGAGTGGGGGGGAGTGGATACGCAGTATTTT,CASSEWGGVDTQYF
TRBD2,12,TRBV20-1,TRBJ2-7,many,TGCAGTGGGACTAGCGGGAGCTACGAGCAGTACTTC,CSGTSGSYEQYF
-,13,TRBV9,TRBJ1-1,-,TGTGCCAGCAGCGTAGGAGGGGGAGGTGAAGCTTTCTTT,CASSVGGGGEAFF
TRBD2,14,TRBV20-1,TRBJ2-2,once,TGCAGTGTGGGGGGGACCACGAACACCGGGGAGCTGTTTTTT,CSVGGTTNTGELFF
-,19,TRBV7-6,TRBJ2-6,-,TGTGCCAGCAGCTTAGCGGGGCGCAGGGGGGCGGCTGGGGCCAACGTCCTGACTTTC,CASSLAGRRGAAGANVLTF
-,13,TRBV28,TRBJ1-1,many,TGTGCCAGCAGTTATAGTCCCGCGGATCAAGCTTTCTTT,CASSYSPADQAFF
-,14,TRBV12-3/TRBV12-4,TRBJ1-1,many,TGTGCCAGCAGCGTGACCGTATCGAACACTGAAGCTTTCTTT,CASSVTVSNTEAFF
TRBD2,14,TRBV11-3,TRBJ2-3,-,TGTGCCAGCAGCTGGACTAGCTCGACAGATACGCAGTATTTT,CASSWTSSTDTQYF
-,16,TRBV6-2/TRBV6-3,TRBJ2-7,many,TGTGCCAGCAGTTACGGGGGGGCCGTATTGCCCTACGAGCAGTACTTC,CASSYGGAVLPYEQYF
TRBD1,16,TRBV27,TRBJ1-1,many,TGTGCCAGCAGGAACGACAGGGGAGGTCGAAACACTGAAGCTTTCTTT,CASRNDRGGRNTEAFF
-,16,TRBV3-1,TRBJ1-6,-,TGTGCCAGCAGCCCTCGGGAGAGCCCCTATAATTCACCCCTCCACTTT,CASSPRESPYNSPLHF
TRBD2,15,TRBV25-1,TRBJ2-7,few,TGTGCCAGCAGTGAATGGTCTAGCGGCACTAGAGAGCAGTACTTC,CASSEWSSGTREQYF
-,17,TRBV7-9,TRBJ1-4,few,TGTGCCAGCAGCTTCAAGAGTGGCCTCTGGGGCAATGAAAAACTGTTTTTT,CASSFKSGLWGNEKLFF
TRBD1,15,TRBV6-2/TRBV6-3,TRBJ1-4,-,TGTGCCAGCAGCGACGGGGGACAGTTTAATGAAAAACTGTTTTTT,CASSDGGQFNEKLFF
-,11,TRBV28,TRBJ1-4,many,TGTGCCAGCTGGAGTAATGAAAAACTGTTTTTT,CASWSNEKLFF
-,14,TRBV7-2,TRBJ1-1,-,TGTGCCAGCAGCTTGGGGGAGTGGGGCACTGAAGCTTTCTTT,CASSLGEWGTEAFF
-,15,TRBV6-1,TRBJ1-6,many,TGTGCCAGCAGCCCCCGACAGAGATTGATTTCACCCCTCCACTTT,CASSPRQRLISPLHF
-,15,TRBV12-3/TRBV12-4,TRBJ2-5,many,TGTGCCAGCAGCTCAACCGGGACTTTACAAGAGACCCAGTACTTC,CASSSTGTLQETQYF
TRBD1,16,TRBV6-1,TRBJ1-5,few,TGTGCCAGCAGCCCCTATGGACAGGGAGGGAATCAGCCCCAGCATTTT,CASSPYGQGGNQPQHF
TRBD1,15,TRBV28,TRBJ1-2,many,TGTGCCAGCAGTTCCCCGTCGGGGACAGGGCCTGGCTACACCTTC,CASSSPSGTGPGYTF
-,13,TRBV6-1,TRBJ1-2,many,TGTGCCAGCAGCTCCACAGGAACCTATGGCTACACCTTC,CASSSTGTYGYTF
-,14,TRBV30,TRBJ1-4,many,TGTGCCTGGAGATCGGGGACCTCAAATGAAAAACTGTTTTTT,CAWRSGTSNEKLFF
TRBD2,17,TRBV7-8,TRBJ2-1,-,TGTGCCAGCAGCTTAGAACTAGCGGGAGTTTGGTACAATGAGCAGTTCTTC,CASSLELAGVWYNEQFF
-,13,TRBV29-1,TRBJ2-2,few,TGCAGCGGAGACGTCTCGAACACCGGGGAGCTGTTTTTT,CSGDVSNTGELFF
-,14,TRBV6-1,TRBJ2-7,many,TGTGCCAGCAGAGCCGACCCACCCGACTACGAGCAGTACTTC,CASRADPPDYEQYF
-,14,TRBV19,TRBJ1-5,few,TGTGCCACAACAGACAGCCTTAGCAATCAGCCCCAGCATTTT,CATTDSLSNQPQHF
-,13,TRBV12-3/TRBV12-4,TRBJ2-7,-,TGTGCCAGCAGCCGCCTGTCGGGCTACGAGCAGTACTTC,CASSRLSGYEQYF
-,15,TRBV7-8,TRBJ2-2,many,TGTGCCAGCAGCTTAGAGGGGATGGGGCCCGGGGAGCTGTTTTTT,CASSLEGMGPGELFF
-,12,TRBV19,TRBJ2-5,-,TGTGCCAGTATGGGGTTCCAAGAGACCCAGTACTTC,CASMGFQETQYF
-,16,TRBV6-1,TRBJ1-5,few,TGTGCCAGCAGGACTTTCGGGCAGGGTGGCAATCAGCCCCAGCATTTT,CASRTFGQGGNQPQHF